This entry is about one T cell receptor (beta chain). Which antigen it targets is not known. Base qualities are not provided; no much larger clone lies one nucleotide away. TCRbeta CDR3 regions were amplified from genomic DNA using the immunoSEQ Assay, a bias-controlled multiplex PCR. As for how the authors treated the data: The number of nucleated cells in each sample was estimated from the amplification of reference gene primers within the assay. To quantify the absolute abundance of each unique TCRbeta CDR3 rearrangement, sequence reads were collapsed and filtered. For each sample, productive Simpson clonality was calculated by taking the square root of Simpson's diversity index across productive rearrangements. The immuneACCESS repertoire file appears here via TCRdb, limited to in-frame rearrangements. These files lack a portion of the clones; in checked studies, under half of the deficit traces to unresolved V genes, and the cause of the others is not known. Clonal size and the V and J genes are those of that table, whereas D and trimming came from the DNA. For this sample the table gives about 350,000 clones, of which around nine tenths were detected only once. The ten top clones hold roughly 6.6% of the sample.

One collaborating source in Seattle enrolled patients while the patients were actively infected and followed the patients over time throughout the course of disease. Each collaborating institution followed its own protocols to collect whole blood in K2EDTA tubes. For TCRbeta analysis, collaborators shipped samples as frozen whole blood, isolated PBMCs, or DNA extracted from either of those sample types. This record comes from a study of blood T cell repertoires in COVID-19 (dated by TCRdb to the early 2020s). Broadly, across the study: Samples from collaborators originated in the United States, Italy and Spain and spanned both the acute and convalescent phases of COVID-19. The repertoires were released in a freely available public database meant as a resource for research on the immune response to SARS-CoV-2. Sample metadata almost always included a de-identified subject ID, COVID-19 status, age in years and sex. Samples were obtained from the ongoing ImmuneRACE study (first 160 participants) and from roughly 1,300 subjects provided by 6 global collaborators. Subjects who had been exposed to COVID-19, were actively infected with it, or had recovered from it provided the deeply sampled blood TCRbeta repertoires that made up the dataset. Where HLA class I and class II types were available, the types were taken from metadata supplied by the sample provider, not from assay-based typing. The prospective study material was composed of cDNA or gDNA derived from T cells, B-cell-depleted T cells, or PBMCs.

Broad study findings and their caveats: The quantity of clinical and demographic metadata differed by source and by participant and was supplied without curation.

Compared with germline, V lacks 2 bases and J lacks 7 bases; bases without a gene match: 15. The CDR3 contains 19 residues, cysteine and phenylalanine counted. Here the CDR3 DNA is all that survives: 57 bases in frame from base 1. In the germline V gene (reference sequence), CDR1 corresponds to SSHAT and CDR2 to FNYEAQ. The chain uses TRBV7-7 and TRBJ2-1; 12 of the junction bases match TRBD2. The clonotype comes from a woman in her sixties or seventies with COVID-19, enrolled during active disease. The sample taken for sequencing was peripheral blood. The nucleotide sequence reads TGTGCCAGCAGCTTATCCCCGACTAGCGGGGGTCCTAGGGGAAATGAGCAGTTCTTC. The encoded protein is CASSLSPTSGGPRGNEQFF.